This entry lists 9 T cell receptor beta chains sequenced from one sample in a study of T cell repertoires in cytomegalovirus infection. TCRdb used MiXCR to reprocess the reads, holding one entry per CDR3 protein. The table includes about 260,000 distinct CDR3 sequences, around 15% detected once. The sequencing input was PBMCs. These receptors originate from a human donor in good health (CMV status not recorded). Some clones in this sample may be carry-over from other donors' samples.

This clonotype came up a few times. This chain uses TRBV11-2 with TRBJ1-5; D is ambiguous. The CDR3 has 13 residues. V lost 0 bases and J 7 bases, leaving 7 bases between the germline ends. Germline V gene data show CDR1 as SGHAT and CDR2 as FQNNGV. Written as DNA, the CDR3 is TGTGCCAGCAGCTTAGATGTGGGACAGCCCCAGCATTTT. Encoded protein: CASSLDVGQPQHF.

This chain links TRBV5-5 with TRBJ2-5; unclear D gene. V was pared by 4 bases and J by 3 bases, with 10 bases between. From germline, CDR1 is SGHKS and CDR2 YYEKEE (reference sequence). The CDR3 has 13 residues. CDR3: CASSRRIEETQYF. The CDR3 region has the DNA TGTGCCAGCAGCCGGCGGATAGAAGAGACCCAGTACTTC.

The chain carries TRBV19 and TRBJ2-3, with D hard to call. This CDR3 region has 13 residues. The germline CDR1 and CDR2 sequences are LNHDA and SQIVND (reference sequence). Deletions cut 9 bases from V and 7 bases from J, with 17 bases between. The CDR3: CASKPELGNTQYF. In DNA, the CDR3 is TGTGCCAGCAAGCCTGAGTTGGGGAATACGCAGTATTTT. The complete variable domain, with remaining parts taken from reference TRBV19 and TRBJ2-3, reads DGGITQSPKYLFRKEGQNVTLSCEQNLNHDAMYWYRQDPGQGLRLIYYSQIVNDFQKGDIAEGYSVSREKKESFPLTVTSAQKNPTAFYLCASKPELGNTQYFGPGTRLTVL.

In this sample, this clonotype turned up many times. Written as DNA, the CDR3 is TGTGCCAGCAGCCAAACCGGGACTAGCGGGAGAAAAGAGACCCAGTACTTC. As protein: CASSQTGTSGRKETQYF. The chain combines TRBV7-9 with TRBJ2-5; 14 nucleotides line up with TRBD2. Germline trimming cut 5 bases from V and 3 bases from J; bases unmatched to any gene: 8. The CDR3 has 17 amino acids. Germline CDR1 SEHNR, CDR2 FQNEAQ (reference sequence). The entire variable domain, with the rest obtained from reference TRBV7-9 and TRBJ2-5, is as follows: DTGVSQNPRHKITKRGQNVTFRCDPISEHNRLYWYRQTLGQGPEFLTYFQNEAQLEKSRLLSDRFSAERPKGSFSTLEIQRTEQGDSAMYLCASSQTGTSGRKETQYFGPGTRLLVL.

The sample holds many counts of this clonotype. The chain links TRBV7-7 to TRBJ2-1, with TRBD2 matching over 12 bases. Germline V CDR1 and CDR2: SSHAT, FNYEAQ (reference sequence). V lost 5 bases, J lost 7 bases, and 12 bases stayed unmatched. This CDR3 region has 17 residues. CDR3: CASSPTSGGYKGNEQFF. The CDR3, as DNA: TGTGCCAGCAGCCCGACTAGCGGGGGCTACAAAGGGAATGAGCAGTTCTTC.

There are many counts of this clonotype. V usage is TRBV4-3 and J usage is TRBJ2-7; D may be TRBD1 or TRBD2 (5 bases each). Between the trimmed V and J ends, which lost 0 bases and 4 bases, there was a span of 10 bases. The V gene's germline CDR1 is LGHNA and CDR2 YSLEER. This CDR3 is built from 14 residues. CDR3 nucleotides: TGCGCCAGCAGCCAAGATTGGGGACGGTACGAGCAGTACTTC. Amino acid sequence: CASSQDWGRYEQYF.

This clonotype was picked up many times. The chain carries TRBV7-2 and TRBJ2-5, with TRBD2 identical over 8 bases. There are 16 residues in the CDR3. Germline V gene sequence: CDR1 SGHTA, CDR2 FQGNSA. V was clipped by 0 bases and J by 4 bases; unmatched bases: 7. The DNA for the CDR3 is TGTGCCAGCAGCTTAGCCCCAGCGGGGGTCGGAGAGACCCAGTACTTC. Amino acid sequence: CASSLAPAGVGETQYF.

This clonotype showed up many times. The CDR3 protein is CASSITQEPDQPQHF. Here the CDR3 DNA reads TGTGCCAGCAGCATTACACAGGAACCGGATCAGCCCCAGCATTTT. This chain uses TRBV7-9 with TRBJ1-5, with D perhaps TRBD1 (5 bases). The CDR3 runs 15 residues. V lost 5 bases to trimming and J lost 5 bases, with 16 bases between them. Germline V CDR1 and CDR2: SEHNR, FQNEAQ (reference sequence).

This clonotype was observed at least ten times. The V call is TRBV7-9, the J call TRBJ2-1, with 10 positions matching TRBD2. The CDR3 length is 18 residues. The germline CDR1 and CDR2 sequences are SEHNR and FQNEAQ (reference sequence). Germline trimming cut 2 bases from V and 5 bases from J; bases unmatched to any gene: 12. In DNA form, the CDR3 reads TGTGCCAGCAGCTTATCGGAGAGCGGGAGGGCCCGGAACAATGAGCAGTTCTTC. It yields the protein CASSLSESGRARNNEQFF.